This entry is about one T cell receptor (beta chain). Its antigen is not identified. V lost 1 base and J lost 7; bases outside the gene matches: 9. There are 17 residues in the CDR3. CDR1 and CDR2 (germline): SGHNT, YENEEA. TCRdb's table, derived via immunoSEQ multiplex PCR, lists solely in-frame clones and lacks some. The table shows 65,000 to 90,000 clones, with 87% occurring only once. This sample was included in a study of T cell responses to AZD1222 COVID-19 vaccine. General observations from the study: Sampled repertoires all dated from after the peak T cell response. Distributed over spike, vaccine-associated CD4 TCRs predominated at 160-218 and 743-854.

The clonotype originates from an adult who received the AZD1222 COVID-19 vaccine. The starting material was peripheral blood, obtained 28 days after the second AZD1222 dose. This sequence joins TRBV11-3 and TRBJ2-1; 11 bases align to TRBD2. CDR3 residues: CASSLGVLSGRENEQFF. CDR3 nucleotide sequence: TGTGCCAGCAGCTTAGGGGTACTTAGCGGGAGGGAGAATGAGCAGTTCTTC.